This T cell receptor (beta chain) was captured in a study of Tregs in tolerant kidney transplant recipients. The germline V gene has CDR1 GTSNPN and CDR2 SVGIG (reference sequence). Trimming shortened V by 8 bases and J by 0 bases, and 20 bases separated the two germline ends. This CDR3 is built from 15 residues. Regarding this clone: Antigen specificity is unknown.

Study results and caveats: Donor-specific Treg expansion exceeded global Treg expansion in tolerant patients, suggesting antigen drive. The small number of patients limits these findings pending further validation.

Using immunoSEQ multiplex PCR, the repertoire was profiled, and TCRdb retains in-frame clones only, with some absent. The table shows tens of thousands of clones, with approximately 93% occurring only once. Recipients received nonmyeloablative bone marrow transplants from related graft donors, with transient mixed chimerism. Unstimulated regulatory T cells (CD4+CD25+CD127-), CD4+CD25- non-regulatory cells, CD4 and CD8 cells were FACS-sorted from thawed PBMCs. The chain combines TRBV30 with TRBJ2-7, with D possibly TRBD1 on 6 matching bases. This sequence was found in a human patient who received a combined kidney and bone marrow transplant. Some T cells may originate from the graft donor. The sequencing here drew on CD4+ T cells from blood (PBMCs), taken 12 months after the transplant. CDR3 bases: TGTGCCATTCCCGGGACATTTCCAAGCTCCTACGAGCAGTACTTC. Its translation is CAIPGTFPSSYEQYF. The entire variable domain, with the rest obtained from reference TRBV30 and TRBJ2-7, is as follows: SQTIHQWPATLVQPVGSPLSLECTVEGTSNPNLYWYRQAAGRGLQLLFYSVGIGQISSEVPQNLSASRPQDRQFILSSKKLLLSDSGFYLCAIPGTFPSSYEQYFGPGTRLTVT.